The clone carrying this T cell receptor (beta chain) came up once. Sequence at one end of the junction differs from germline and may be a read error. This CDR3 spans 9 amino acids. CDR1 DFQATT and CDR2 SNEGSKA come from the germline V gene (reference sequence). This entry is derived from a study of blood T cell repertoires in COVID-19. Libraries were prepared by immunoSEQ multiplex PCR; TCRdb keeps only in-frame clonotypes and omits some of them. There are 85,000 to 95,000 clones in the sample; under 90% occur only once, and roughly 5% lies in the top ten. This sequence joins TRBV20-1 and TRBJ1-4; D not certain. The sequencing input was peripheral blood. The receptor was isolated from a man aged 60 to 75 with COVID-19, enrolled during active disease. Written as DNA, the CDR3 is TGCAGTGCTAGAGGGACTTACCTTTTT. It yields the protein CSARGTYLF.